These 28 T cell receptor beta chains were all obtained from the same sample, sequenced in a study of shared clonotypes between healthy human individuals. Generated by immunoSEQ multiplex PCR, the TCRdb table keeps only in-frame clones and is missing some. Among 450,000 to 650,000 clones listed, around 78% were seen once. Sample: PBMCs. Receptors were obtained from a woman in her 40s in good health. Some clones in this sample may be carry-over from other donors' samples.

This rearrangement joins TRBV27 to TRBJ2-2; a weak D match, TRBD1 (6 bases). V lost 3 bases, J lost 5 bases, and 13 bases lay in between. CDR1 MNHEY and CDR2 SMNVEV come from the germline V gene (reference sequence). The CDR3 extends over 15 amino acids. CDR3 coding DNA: TGTGCCAGCAGTTTCGGGCAGGGGAGTACCGGGGAGCTGTTTTTT. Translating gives CASSFGQGSTGELFF.

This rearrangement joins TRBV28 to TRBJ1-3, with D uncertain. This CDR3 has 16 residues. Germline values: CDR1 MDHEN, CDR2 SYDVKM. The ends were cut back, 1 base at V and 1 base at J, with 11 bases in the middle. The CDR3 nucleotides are TGTGCCAGCAGTTTATTCCCCCGCGGATCTGGAAACACCATATATTTT. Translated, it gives CASSLFPRGSGNTIYF.

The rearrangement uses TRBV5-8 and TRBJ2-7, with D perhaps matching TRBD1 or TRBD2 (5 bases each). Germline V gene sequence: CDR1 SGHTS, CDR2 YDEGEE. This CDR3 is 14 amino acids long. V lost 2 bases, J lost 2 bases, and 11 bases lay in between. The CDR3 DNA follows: TGTGCCAGCAGCTTTTCCGGGACCCCCTACGAGCAGTACTTC. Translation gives CASSFSGTPYEQYF. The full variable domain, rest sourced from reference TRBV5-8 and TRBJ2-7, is EAGVTQSPTHLIKTRGQQATLRCSPISGHTSVYWYQQALGLGLQFLLWYDEGEERNRGNFPPRFSGRQFPNYSSELNVNALELEDSALYLCASSFSGTPYEQYFGPGTRLTVT.

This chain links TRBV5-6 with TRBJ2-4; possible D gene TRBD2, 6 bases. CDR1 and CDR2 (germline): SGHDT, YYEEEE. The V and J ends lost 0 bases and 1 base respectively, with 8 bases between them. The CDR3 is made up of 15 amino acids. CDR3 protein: CASSLAGDAKNIQYF. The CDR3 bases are TGTGCCAGCAGCTTGGCGGGAGATGCCAAAAACATTCAGTACTTC.

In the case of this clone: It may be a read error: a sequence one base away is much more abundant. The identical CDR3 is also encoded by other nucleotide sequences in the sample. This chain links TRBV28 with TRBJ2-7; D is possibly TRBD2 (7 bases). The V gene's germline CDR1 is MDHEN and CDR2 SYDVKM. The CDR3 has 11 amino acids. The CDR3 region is CASRGGASPNF. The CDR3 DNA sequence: TGTGCCAGCAGGGGGGGGGCCTCTCCTAACTTC. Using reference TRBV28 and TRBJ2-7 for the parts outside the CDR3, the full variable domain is DVKVTQSSRYLVKRTGEKVFLECVQDMDHENMFWYRQDPGLGLRLIYFSYDVKMKEKGDIPEGYSVSREKKERFSLILESASTNQTSMYLCASRGGASPNFGPGTRLTVT.

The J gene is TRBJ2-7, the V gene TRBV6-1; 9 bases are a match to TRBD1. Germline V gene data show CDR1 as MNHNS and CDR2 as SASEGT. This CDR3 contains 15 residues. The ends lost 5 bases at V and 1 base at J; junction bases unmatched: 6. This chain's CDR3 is CASSLATGGSYEQYF. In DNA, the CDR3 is TGTGCCAGCAGTCTAGCGACAGGGGGGTCCTACGAGCAGTACTTC.

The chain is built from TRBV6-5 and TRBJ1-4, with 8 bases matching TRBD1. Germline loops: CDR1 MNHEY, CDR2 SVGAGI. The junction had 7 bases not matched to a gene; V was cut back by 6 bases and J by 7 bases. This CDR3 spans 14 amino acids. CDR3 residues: CASSKDREGEKLFF. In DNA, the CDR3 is TGTGCCAGCAGCAAGGACAGGGAAGGTGAAAAACTGTTTTTT.

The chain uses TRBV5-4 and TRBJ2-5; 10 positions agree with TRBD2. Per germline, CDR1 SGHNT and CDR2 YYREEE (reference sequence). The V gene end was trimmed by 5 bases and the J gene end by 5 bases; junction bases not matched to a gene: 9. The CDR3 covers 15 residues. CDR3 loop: CASSRSLAGAETQYF. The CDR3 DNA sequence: TGTGCCAGCAGTCGTTCCCTAGCGGGAGCTGAGACCCAGTACTTC.

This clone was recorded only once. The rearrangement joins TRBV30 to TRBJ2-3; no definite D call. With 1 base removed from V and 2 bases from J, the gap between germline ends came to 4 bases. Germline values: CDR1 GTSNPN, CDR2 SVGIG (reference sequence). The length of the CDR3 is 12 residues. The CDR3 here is CAWSAATDTQYF. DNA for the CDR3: TGTGCCTGGAGTGCAGCCACAGATACGCAGTATTTT.

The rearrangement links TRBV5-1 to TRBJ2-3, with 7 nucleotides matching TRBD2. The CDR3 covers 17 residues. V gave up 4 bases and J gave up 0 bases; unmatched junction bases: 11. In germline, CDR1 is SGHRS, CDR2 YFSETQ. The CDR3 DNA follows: TGCGCCAGCAGCACGACTAGCAGGAGTACTAGCACAGATACGCAGTATTTT. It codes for CASSTTSRSTSTDTQYF.

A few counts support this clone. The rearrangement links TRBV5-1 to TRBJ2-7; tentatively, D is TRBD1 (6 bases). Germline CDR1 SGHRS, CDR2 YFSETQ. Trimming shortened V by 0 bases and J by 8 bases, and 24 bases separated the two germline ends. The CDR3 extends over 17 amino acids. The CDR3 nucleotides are TGCGCCAGCAGCTTGGAGCCTCCAGACAGGCCCCCTATCAAGCAGTACTTC. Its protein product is CASSLEPPDRPPIKQYF.

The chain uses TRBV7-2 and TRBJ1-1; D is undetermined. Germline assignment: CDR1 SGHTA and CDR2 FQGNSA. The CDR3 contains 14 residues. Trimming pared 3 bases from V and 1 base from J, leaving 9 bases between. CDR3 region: CASSFGRWNTEAFF. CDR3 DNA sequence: TGTGCCAGCAGCTTTGGGAGGTGGAACACTGAAGCTTTCTTT.

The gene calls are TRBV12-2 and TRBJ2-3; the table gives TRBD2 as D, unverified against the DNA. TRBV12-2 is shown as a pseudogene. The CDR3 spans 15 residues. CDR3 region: CASRLEKRSTDTQYF. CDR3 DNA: TGTGCAAGTCGCTTGGAGAAGCGTAGCACAGATACGCAGTATTTT.

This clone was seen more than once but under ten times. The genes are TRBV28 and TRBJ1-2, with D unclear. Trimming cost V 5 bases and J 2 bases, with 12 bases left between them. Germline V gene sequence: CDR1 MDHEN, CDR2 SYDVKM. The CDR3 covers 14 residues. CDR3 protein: CASSIPGKNYGYTF. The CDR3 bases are TGTGCCAGCAGTATCCCCGGGAAGAACTATGGCTACACCTTC.

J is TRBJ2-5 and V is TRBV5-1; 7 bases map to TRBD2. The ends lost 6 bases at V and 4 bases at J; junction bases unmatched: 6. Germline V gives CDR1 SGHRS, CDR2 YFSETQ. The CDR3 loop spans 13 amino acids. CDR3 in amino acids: CASTRERGETQYF. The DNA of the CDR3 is TGCGCCAGCACCAGGGAGCGGGGAGAGACCCAGTACTTC.

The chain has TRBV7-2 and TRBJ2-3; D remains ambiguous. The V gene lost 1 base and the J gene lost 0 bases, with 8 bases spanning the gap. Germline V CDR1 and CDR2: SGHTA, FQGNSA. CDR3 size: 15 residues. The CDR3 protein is CASSLGTASTDTQYF. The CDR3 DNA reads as TGTGCCAGCAGCTTAGGAACAGCTAGCACAGATACGCAGTATTTT. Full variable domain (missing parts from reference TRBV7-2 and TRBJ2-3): GAGVSQSPSNKVTEKGKDVELRCDPISGHTALYWYRQSLGQGLEFLIYFQGNSAPDKSGLPSDRFSAERTGGSVSTLTIQRTQQEDSAVYLCASSLGTASTDTQYFGPGTRLTVL.

The CDR3: CASTDTGEIYNEQFF. The CDR3 DNA reads as TGTGCCAGCACCGATACGGGAGAAATTTACAATGAGCAGTTCTTC. The chain recombines TRBV7-9 with TRBJ2-1; a weak D match, TRBD2 (6 bases). CDR1 is SEHNR and CDR2 is FQNEAQ in the germline V gene (reference sequence). The CDR3 is 15 amino acids. Trimming shortened V by 7 bases and J by 4 bases, and 17 bases separated the two germline ends.

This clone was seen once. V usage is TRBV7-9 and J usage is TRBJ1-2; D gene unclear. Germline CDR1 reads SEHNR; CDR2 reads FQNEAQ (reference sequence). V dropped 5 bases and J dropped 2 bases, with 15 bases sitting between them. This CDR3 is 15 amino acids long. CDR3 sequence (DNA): TGTGCCAGCAGCCGGCGGGAGACTCAAAACTATGGCTACACCTTC. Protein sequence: CASSRRETQNYGYTF. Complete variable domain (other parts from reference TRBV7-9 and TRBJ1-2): DTGVSQNPRHKITKRGQNVTFRCDPISEHNRLYWYRQTLGQGPEFLTYFQNEAQLEKSRLLSDRFSAERPKGSFSTLEIQRTEQGDSAMYLCASSRRETQNYGYTFGSGTRLTVV.

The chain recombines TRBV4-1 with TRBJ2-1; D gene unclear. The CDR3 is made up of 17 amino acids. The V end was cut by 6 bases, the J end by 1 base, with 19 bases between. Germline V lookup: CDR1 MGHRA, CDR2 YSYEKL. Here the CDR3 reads CASSPRIALGSYNEQFF. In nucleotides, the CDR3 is TGCGCCAGCAGTCCCAGAATAGCATTGGGGTCCTACAATGAGCAGTTCTTC.

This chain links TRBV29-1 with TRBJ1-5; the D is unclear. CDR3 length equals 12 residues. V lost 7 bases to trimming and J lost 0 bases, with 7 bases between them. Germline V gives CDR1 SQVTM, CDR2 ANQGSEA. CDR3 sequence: CSASYSNQPQHF. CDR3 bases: TGCAGCGCGTCTTATAGCAATCAGCCCCAGCATTTT.

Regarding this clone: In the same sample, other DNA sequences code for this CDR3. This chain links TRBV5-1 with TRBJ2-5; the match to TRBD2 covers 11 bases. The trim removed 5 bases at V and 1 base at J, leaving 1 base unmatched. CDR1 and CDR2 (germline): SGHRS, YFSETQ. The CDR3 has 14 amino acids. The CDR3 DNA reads TGCGCCAGCAGGGGGACTAGCGGCCAAGAGACCCAGTACTTC. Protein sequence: CASRGTSGQETQYF. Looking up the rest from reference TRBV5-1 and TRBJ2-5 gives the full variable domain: KAGVTQTPRYLIKTRGQQVTLSCSPISGHRSVSWYQQTPGQGLQFLFEYFSETQRNKGNFPGRFSGRQFSNSRSEMNVSTLELGDSALYLCASRGTSGQETQYFGPGTRLLVL.

CDR3 protein: CATREAGEETQYF. Here the CDR3 DNA reads TGTGCCACCAGGGAGGCAGGGGAAGAGACCCAGTACTTC. This chain joins TRBV15 and TRBJ2-5, with D possibly being TRBD1 (6 bases). This CDR3 has 13 amino acids. V was shortened by 6 bases and J by 3 bases, with 11 bases between the two germline ends. In germline, CDR1 is LNHNV, CDR2 YYDKDF (reference sequence).

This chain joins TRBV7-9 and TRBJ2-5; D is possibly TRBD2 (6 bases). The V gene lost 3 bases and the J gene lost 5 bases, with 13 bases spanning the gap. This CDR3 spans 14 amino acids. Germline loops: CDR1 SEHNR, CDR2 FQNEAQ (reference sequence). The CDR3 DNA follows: TGTGCCAGCAGCTTGCTCGGGAGTTGGGAGACCCAGTACTTC. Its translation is CASSLLGSWETQYF. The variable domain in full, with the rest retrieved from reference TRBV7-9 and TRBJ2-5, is DTGVSQNPRHKITKRGQNVTFRCDPISEHNRLYWYRQTLGQGPEFLTYFQNEAQLEKSRLLSDRFSAERPKGSFSTLEIQRTEQGDSAMYLCASSLLGSWETQYFGPGTRLLVL.

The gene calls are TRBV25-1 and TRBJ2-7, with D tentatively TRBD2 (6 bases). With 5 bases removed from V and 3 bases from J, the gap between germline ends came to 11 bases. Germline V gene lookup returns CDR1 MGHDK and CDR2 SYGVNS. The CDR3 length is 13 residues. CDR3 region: CASSPAGSYEQYF. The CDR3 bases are TGTGCCAGCAGTCCCGCCGGGAGCTACGAGCAGTACTTC.

Here the CDR3 DNA reads TGTGCTAGTGGTTTGACTAGCACAAACACTGAGCAGTTCTTC. Encoded protein: CASGLTSTNTEQFF. The chain links TRBV12-5 to TRBJ2-1; D may be TRBD2 (6 bases). Germline CDR1 reads LGHNT; CDR2 reads FRNRAP. The CDR3 has 14 residues. The V end lost 2 bases, the J end lost 9 bases, and 14 bases lay between the germline ends.

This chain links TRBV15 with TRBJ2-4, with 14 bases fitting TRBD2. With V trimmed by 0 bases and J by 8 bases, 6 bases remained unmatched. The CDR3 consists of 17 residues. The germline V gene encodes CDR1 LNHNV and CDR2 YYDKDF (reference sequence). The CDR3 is CATSREGTSGSGDIQYF. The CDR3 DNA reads TGTGCCACCAGCAGAGAAGGGACTAGCGGGAGTGGGGACATTCAGTACTTC.

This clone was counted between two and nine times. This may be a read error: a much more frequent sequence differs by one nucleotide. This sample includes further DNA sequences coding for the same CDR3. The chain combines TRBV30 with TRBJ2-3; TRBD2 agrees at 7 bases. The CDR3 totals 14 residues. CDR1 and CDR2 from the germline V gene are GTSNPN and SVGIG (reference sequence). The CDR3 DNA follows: TGCGCCTGGGTTGGGGGGGGATTCACAGATACGCAGTATTTT. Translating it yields CAWVGGGFTDTQYF.

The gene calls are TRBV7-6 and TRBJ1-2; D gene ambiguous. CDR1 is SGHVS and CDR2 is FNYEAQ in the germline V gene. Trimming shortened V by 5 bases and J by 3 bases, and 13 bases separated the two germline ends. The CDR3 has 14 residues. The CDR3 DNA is TGTGCCAGCAGCCCTGATAATGGGGACTATGGCTACACCTTC. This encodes CASSPDNGDYGYTF.